The 12 T cell receptor beta chains in this list originate from one sample, sequenced in a study of cytomegalovirus exposure and HLA in healthy donors (dated by TCRdb to the late 2010s). Library preparation used the immunoSEQ multiplex PCR assay. Here the immuneACCESS table is served through TCRdb, limited to in-frame sequences with V and J called. Missing clones are a known gap in these copies; in checked studies unresolved V genes cover under half, and the rest lacks a known reason. For this sample there are about 250,000 clones; around nine tenths appear just once. Of the sample, around 2.6% falls within the top ten clones. The material sequenced was PBMCs. The receptors here all came from a man between 18 and 35 years old in good health and CMV-seronegative.

The chain recombines TRBV5-1 with TRBJ2-2; 8 bases agree with TRBD1. V gave up 0 bases and J gave up 1 base; unmatched junction bases: 2. This CDR3 contains 16 residues. Germline loops: CDR1 SGHRS, CDR2 YFSETQ. The CDR3 DNA follows: TGCGCCAGCAGCTTGGGCGGGACAGGGAACACCGGGGAGCTGTTTTTT. Its translation: CASSLGGTGNTGELFF.

The V call is TRBV15, the J call TRBJ2-2; 7 nucleotides agree with TRBD1. The ends lost 3 bases at V and 5 bases at J; junction bases unmatched: 6. The V gene's germline CDR1 is LNHNV and CDR2 YYDKDF (reference sequence). The CDR3 consists of 15 residues. CDR3 amino acids: CATSSRQGQTGELFF. CDR3 coding DNA: TGTGCCACCAGCAGTCGACAGGGACAAACCGGGGAGCTGTTTTTT.

The V and J genes are TRBV28 and TRBJ1-2; TRBD1 aligns across 8 bases. Germline loops: CDR1 MDHEN, CDR2 SYDVKM. The junction had 6 bases not matched to a gene; V was cut back by 10 bases and J by 8 bases. There are 11 residues in the CDR3. The CDR3, as DNA: TGTGCCACAGGACAGGGCGGCGGCTACACCTTC. It translates to CATGQGGGYTF.

A single count supports this clone. The J gene is TRBJ2-7, the V gene TRBV25-1; tentatively, D is TRBD1 (6 bases). Germline CDR1 is MGHDK and CDR2 is SYGVNS. V was cut by 7 bases and J by 0 bases, with 13 bases left in between. CDR3 length: 14 residues. DNA of the CDR3: TGTGCCAGCACAGGGGACCCCATCTCCTACGAGCAGTACTTC. Its protein product is CASTGDPISYEQYF.

The chain recombines TRBV7-9 with TRBJ2-3; TRBD2 matches 7 bases. Germline V lookup: CDR1 SEHNR, CDR2 FQNEAQ (reference sequence). V gave up 1 base and J gave up 4 bases; unmatched junction bases: 8. The CDR3 length is 16 residues. CDR3 protein: CASSLVAGQGADTQYF. The CDR3 DNA is TGTGCCAGCAGCTTAGTAGCGGGTCAGGGAGCAGATACGCAGTATTTT. Full variable domain (remainder filled in from reference TRBV7-9 and TRBJ2-3): DTGVSQNPRHKITKRGQNVTFRCDPISEHNRLYWYRQTLGQGPEFLTYFQNEAQLEKSRLLSDRFSAERPKGSFSTLEIQRTEQGDSAMYLCASSLVAGQGADTQYFGPGTRLTVL.

The chain couples TRBV9 to TRBJ1-3, with 7 bases lining up with TRBD1. This CDR3 region has 15 residues. After removal of 3 bases from V and 4 bases from J, the junction contained 7 bases not matched to a gene. Germline-derived CDR1 and CDR2 are SGDLS and YYNGEE. The CDR3 loop reads CASSARQGSGNTIYF. The CDR3 nucleotides are TGTGCCAGCAGCGCCAGACAGGGAAGCGGAAACACCATATATTTT.

The rearrangement links TRBV5-4 to TRBJ2-6; the D is unclear. Per germline, CDR1 SGHNT and CDR2 YYREEE (reference sequence). The CDR3 spans 16 residues. V lost 1 base and J lost 0, with 8 bases in between. The CDR3 reads CASSLRQVSGANVLTF. Written as DNA, the CDR3 is TGTGCCAGCAGCTTGAGGCAGGTCTCTGGGGCCAACGTCCTGACTTTC. Combining the CDR3 with reference TRBV5-4 and TRBJ2-6 gives the whole variable domain ETGVTQSPTHLIKTRGQQVTLRCSSQSGHNTVSWYQQALGQGPQFIFQYYREEENGRGNFPPRFSGLQFPNYSSELNVNALELDDSALYLCASSLRQVSGANVLTFGAGSRLTVL.

The chain uses TRBV28 and TRBJ1-2; TRBD1 is a possible D gene (6 bases). The germline CDR1 and CDR2 sequences are MDHEN and SYDVKM. The CDR3 loop spans 15 amino acids. V lost 2 bases, J lost 8 bases, and 18 bases lay in between. The CDR3 DNA reads as TGTGCCAGCAGTTTAAGGTATCGGGGGGCTGGAGGCTACACCTTC. This translates into CASSLRYRGAGGYTF.

The rearrangement uses TRBV6-5 and TRBJ1-2; the D is unclear. The CDR3 has 13 amino acids. CDR1 and CDR2 from the germline V gene are MNHEY and SVGAGI. Trimming took off 1 base at V and 9 bases at J, with 12 bases between the two ends. The CDR3 protein is CASSYYSGLSYTF. The CDR3 DNA follows: TGTGCCAGCAGTTACTATTCTGGCTTGAGCTACACCTTC.

The V and J genes are TRBV5-1 and TRBJ1-4; 9 nucleotides line up with TRBD1. The V and J ends lost 4 bases and 6 bases, in that order; junction bases with no gene match: 7. The CDR3 covers 15 residues. Germline V gene lookup returns CDR1 SGHRS and CDR2 YFSETQ. Here the CDR3 reads CASSPKGDRDEKLFF. The CDR3 DNA sequence: TGCGCCAGCAGCCCCAAGGGGGACAGGGATGAAAAACTGTTTTTT.

The J gene is TRBJ2-5, the V gene TRBV7-9; possible D gene TRBD1, 5 bases. CDR1 is SEHNR and CDR2 is FQNEAQ in the germline V gene (reference sequence). The CDR3 extends over 14 amino acids. Trimming took 2 bases from V and 0 from J, leaving 7 bases between them. In DNA form, the CDR3 reads TGTGCCAGCAGCTTAAGACAGTACCAAGAGACCCAGTACTTC. It specifies CASSLRQYQETQYF.

The rearrangement uses TRBV7-8 and TRBJ2-1, with 9 positions matching TRBD2. CDR1 and CDR2 (germline): SGHVS, FQNEAQ. V shed 0 bases, J shed 10 bases, and the junction held 4 bases outside the gene matches. This CDR3 has 14 residues. The CDR3 reads CASSLASLAGEQFF. DNA for the CDR3: TGTGCCAGCAGCTTAGCTAGTCTAGCGGGAGAGCAGTTCTTC.